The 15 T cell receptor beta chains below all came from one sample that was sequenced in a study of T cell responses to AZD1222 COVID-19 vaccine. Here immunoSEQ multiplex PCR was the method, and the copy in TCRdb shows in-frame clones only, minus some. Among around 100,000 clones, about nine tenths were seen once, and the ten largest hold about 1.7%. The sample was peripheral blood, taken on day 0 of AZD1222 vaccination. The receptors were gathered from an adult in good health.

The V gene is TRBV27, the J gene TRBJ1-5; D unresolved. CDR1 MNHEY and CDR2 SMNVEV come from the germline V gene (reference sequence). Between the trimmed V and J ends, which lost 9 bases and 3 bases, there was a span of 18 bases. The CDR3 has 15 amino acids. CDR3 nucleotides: TGTGCCAGTCGTTCCGGCGGGCTGGTCAATCAGCCCCAGCATTTT. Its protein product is CASRSGGLVNQPQHF.

CDR3: CASSLASGVRYEQYF. The CDR3, as DNA: TGTGCCAGCAGTTTAGCGTCCGGGGTTCGCTACGAGCAGTACTTC. The V gene is TRBV27, the J gene TRBJ2-7; tentatively, D is TRBD2 (5 bases). The CDR3 has 15 residues. Germline V CDR1 and CDR2: MNHEY, SMNVEV (reference sequence). Trimming removed 2 bases from V and 3 bases from J, with 14 bases in between.

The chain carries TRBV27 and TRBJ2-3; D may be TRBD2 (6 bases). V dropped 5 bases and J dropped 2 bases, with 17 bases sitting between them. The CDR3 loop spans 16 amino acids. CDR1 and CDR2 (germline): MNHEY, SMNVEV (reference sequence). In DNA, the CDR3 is TGTGCCAGCAGTCTCTCGGGACTGACTTACACAGATACGCAGTATTTT. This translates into CASSLSGLTYTDTQYF.

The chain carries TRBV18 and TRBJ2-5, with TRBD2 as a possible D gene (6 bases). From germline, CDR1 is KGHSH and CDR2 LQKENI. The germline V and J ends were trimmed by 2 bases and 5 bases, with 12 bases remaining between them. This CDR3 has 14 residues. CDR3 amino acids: CASSPRGAGETQYF. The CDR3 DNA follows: TGTGCCAGCTCACCAAGAGGGGCGGGGGAGACCCAGTACTTC.

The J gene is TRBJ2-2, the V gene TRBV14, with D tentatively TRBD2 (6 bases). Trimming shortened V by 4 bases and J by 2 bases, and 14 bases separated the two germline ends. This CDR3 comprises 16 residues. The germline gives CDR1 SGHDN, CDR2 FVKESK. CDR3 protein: CASSLYTGTNTGELFF. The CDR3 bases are TGTGCCAGCAGCCTATACACGGGGACTAACACCGGGGAGCTGTTTTTT. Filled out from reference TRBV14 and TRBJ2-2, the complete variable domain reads EAGVTQFPSHSVIEKGQTVTLRCDPISGHDNLYWYRRVMGKEIKFLLHFVKESKQDESGMPNNRFLAERTGGTYSTLKVQPAELEDSGVYFCASSLYTGTNTGELFFGEGSRLTVL.

CDR3 in DNA: TGTGCCAGCATTGACAGGGGGAACACCGGGGAGCTGTTTTTT. Protein: CASIDRGNTGELFF. The rearrangement joins TRBV19 to TRBJ2-2; 8 nucleotides agree with TRBD1. The CDR3 sequence is 14 residues long. V trimming: 9 bases; J trimming: 1 base; junction bases outside the gene matches: 4. Germline V gene lookup returns CDR1 LNHDA and CDR2 SQIVND (reference sequence).

The CDR3 DNA reads TGTGCCACCAGTGATTTTCACCGGGACGGTAGCAATGAGCAGTTCTTC. Protein sequence: CATSDFHRDGSNEQFF. The chain joins TRBV24-1 to TRBJ2-1; D tentatively fits TRBD1 or TRBD2 (5 bases each). CDR1 KGHDR and CDR2 SFDVKD come from the germline V gene. Trimming shortened V by 1 base and J by 6 bases, and 15 bases separated the two germline ends. This CDR3 comprises 16 residues.

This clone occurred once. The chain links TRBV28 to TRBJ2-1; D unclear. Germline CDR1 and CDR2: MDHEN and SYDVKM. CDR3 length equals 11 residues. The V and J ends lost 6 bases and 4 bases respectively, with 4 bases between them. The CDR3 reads CASSEYNEQFF. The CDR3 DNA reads TGTGCCAGCAGCGAATACAATGAGCAGTTCTTC.

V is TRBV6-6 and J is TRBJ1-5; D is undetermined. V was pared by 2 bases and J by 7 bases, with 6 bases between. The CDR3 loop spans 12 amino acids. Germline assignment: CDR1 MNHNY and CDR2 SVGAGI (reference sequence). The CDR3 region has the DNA TGTGCCAGCAGTTACGCCATCCAGCCCCAGCATTTT. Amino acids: CASSYAIQPQHF.

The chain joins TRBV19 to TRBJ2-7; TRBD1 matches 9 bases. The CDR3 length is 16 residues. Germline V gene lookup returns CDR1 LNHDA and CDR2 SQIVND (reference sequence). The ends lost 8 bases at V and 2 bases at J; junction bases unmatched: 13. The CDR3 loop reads CASGPIPRDRAYEQYF. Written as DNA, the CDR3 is TGTGCCAGTGGACCCATCCCCCGGGACAGGGCCTACGAGCAGTACTTC.

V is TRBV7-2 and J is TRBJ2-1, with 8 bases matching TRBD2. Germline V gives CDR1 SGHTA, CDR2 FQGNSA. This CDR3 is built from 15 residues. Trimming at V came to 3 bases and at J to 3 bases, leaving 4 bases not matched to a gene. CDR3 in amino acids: CASSFSGTIYNEQFF. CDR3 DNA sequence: TGTGCCAGCAGCTTTAGCGGGACAATCTACAATGAGCAGTTCTTC. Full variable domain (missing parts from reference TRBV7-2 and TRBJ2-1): GAGVSQSPSNKVTEKGKDVELRCDPISGHTALYWYRQSLGQGLEFLIYFQGNSAPDKSGLPSDRFSAERTGGSVSTLTIQRTQQEDSAVYLCASSFSGTIYNEQFFGPGTRLTVL.

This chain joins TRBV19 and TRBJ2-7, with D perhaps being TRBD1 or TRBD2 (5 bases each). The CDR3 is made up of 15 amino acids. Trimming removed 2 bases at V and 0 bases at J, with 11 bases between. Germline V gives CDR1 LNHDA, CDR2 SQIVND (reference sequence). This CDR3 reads CASSIRRGASYEQYF. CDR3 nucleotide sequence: TGTGCCAGTAGTATAAGACGGGGCGCCTCCTACGAGCAGTACTTC.

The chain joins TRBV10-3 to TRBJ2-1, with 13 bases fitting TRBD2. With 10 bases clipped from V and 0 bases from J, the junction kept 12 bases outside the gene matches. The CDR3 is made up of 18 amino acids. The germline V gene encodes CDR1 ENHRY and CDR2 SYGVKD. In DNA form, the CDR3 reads TGTGCCACCGCCGGGACTAGCGGGACCGCAAGCTCCTACAATGAGCAGTTCTTC. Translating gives CATAGTSGTASSYNEQFF.

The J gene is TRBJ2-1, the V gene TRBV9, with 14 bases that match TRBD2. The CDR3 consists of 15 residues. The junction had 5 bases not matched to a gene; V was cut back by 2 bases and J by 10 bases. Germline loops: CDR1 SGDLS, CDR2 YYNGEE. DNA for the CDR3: TGTGCCAGCAGCGTCCTCGGGACTAGCGGGAGCGAGCAGTTCTTC. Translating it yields CASSVLGTSGSEQFF.

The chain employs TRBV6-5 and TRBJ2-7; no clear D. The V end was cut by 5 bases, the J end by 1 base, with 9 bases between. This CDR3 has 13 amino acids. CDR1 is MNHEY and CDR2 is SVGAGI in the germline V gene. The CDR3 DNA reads TGTGCCAGCAGTAACGGGTTGTCCTACGAGCAGTACTTC. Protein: CASSNGLSYEQYF.